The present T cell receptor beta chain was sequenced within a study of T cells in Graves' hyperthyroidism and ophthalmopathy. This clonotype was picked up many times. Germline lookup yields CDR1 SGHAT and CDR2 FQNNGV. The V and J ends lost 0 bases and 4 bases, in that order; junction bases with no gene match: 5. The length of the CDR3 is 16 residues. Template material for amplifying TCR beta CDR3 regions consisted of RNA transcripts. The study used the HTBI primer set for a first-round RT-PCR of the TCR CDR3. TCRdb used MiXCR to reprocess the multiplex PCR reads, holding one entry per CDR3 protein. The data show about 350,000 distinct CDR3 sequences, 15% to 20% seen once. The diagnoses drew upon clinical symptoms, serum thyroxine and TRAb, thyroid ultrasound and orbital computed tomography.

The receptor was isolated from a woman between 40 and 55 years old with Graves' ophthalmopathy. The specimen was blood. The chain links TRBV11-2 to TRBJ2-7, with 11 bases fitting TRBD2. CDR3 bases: TGTGCCAGCAGCTTAGATCTGGCTAGCGGGAGGTACGAGCAGTACTTC. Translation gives CASSLDLASGRYEQYF. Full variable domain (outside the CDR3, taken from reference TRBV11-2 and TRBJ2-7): EAGVAQSPRYKIIEKRQSVAFWCNPISGHATLYWYQQILGQGPKLLIQFQNNGVVDDSQLPKDRFSAERLKGVDSTLKIQPAKLEDSAVYLCASSLDLASGRYEQYFGPGTRLTVT.